Sequencing of this T cell receptor (beta chain) was carried out in a study of T cell responses to AZD1222 COVID-19 vaccine. Findings and caveats of the study: The donors showed a predominance of white British ancestry and of females, with possible underestimation of clonal diversity. Only after the peak T cell response were repertoires sampled. With two AZD1222 doses given, Spike-specific TCR breadth and depth both rose. Baseline seropositivity characterized only six AZD1222 recipients.

TCRdb's table, derived via immunoSEQ multiplex PCR, lists solely in-frame clones and lacks some. Here the sample spans around 50,000 clones, 80% to 90% being singletons. About this clone itself: Its matching antigen is unknown.

Trimming removed 3 bases from V and 2 bases from J, with 0 bases in between. The CDR3 contains 10 residues. Germline V lookup: CDR1 DFQATT, CDR2 SNEGSKA (reference sequence). Sequencing used peripheral blood, obtained on day 0 of AZD1222 vaccination. The gene calls are TRBV20-1 and TRBJ2-3, with D unclear. This sequence originates from an adult in good health. This chain's CDR3 is CSASTDTQYF. In DNA, the CDR3 is TGCAGTGCTAGCACAGATACGCAGTATTTT.